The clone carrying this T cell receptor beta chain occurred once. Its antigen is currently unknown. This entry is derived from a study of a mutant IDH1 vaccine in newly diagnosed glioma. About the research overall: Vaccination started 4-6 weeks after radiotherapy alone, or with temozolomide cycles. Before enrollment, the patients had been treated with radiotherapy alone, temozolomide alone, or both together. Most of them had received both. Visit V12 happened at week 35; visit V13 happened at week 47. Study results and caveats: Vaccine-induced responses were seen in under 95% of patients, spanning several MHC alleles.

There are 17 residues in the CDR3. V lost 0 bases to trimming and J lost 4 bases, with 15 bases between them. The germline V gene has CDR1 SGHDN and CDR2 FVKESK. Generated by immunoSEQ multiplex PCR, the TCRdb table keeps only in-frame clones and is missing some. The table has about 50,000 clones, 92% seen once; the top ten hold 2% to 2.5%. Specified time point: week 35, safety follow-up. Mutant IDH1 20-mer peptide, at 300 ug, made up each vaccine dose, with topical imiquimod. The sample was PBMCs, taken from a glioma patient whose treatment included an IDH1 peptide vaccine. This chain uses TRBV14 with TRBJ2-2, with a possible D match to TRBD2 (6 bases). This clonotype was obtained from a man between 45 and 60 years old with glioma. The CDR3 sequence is CASSQDGLLARTGELFF. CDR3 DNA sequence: TGTGCCAGCAGCCAAGATGGGTTACTAGCACGCACCGGGGAGCTGTTTTTT.